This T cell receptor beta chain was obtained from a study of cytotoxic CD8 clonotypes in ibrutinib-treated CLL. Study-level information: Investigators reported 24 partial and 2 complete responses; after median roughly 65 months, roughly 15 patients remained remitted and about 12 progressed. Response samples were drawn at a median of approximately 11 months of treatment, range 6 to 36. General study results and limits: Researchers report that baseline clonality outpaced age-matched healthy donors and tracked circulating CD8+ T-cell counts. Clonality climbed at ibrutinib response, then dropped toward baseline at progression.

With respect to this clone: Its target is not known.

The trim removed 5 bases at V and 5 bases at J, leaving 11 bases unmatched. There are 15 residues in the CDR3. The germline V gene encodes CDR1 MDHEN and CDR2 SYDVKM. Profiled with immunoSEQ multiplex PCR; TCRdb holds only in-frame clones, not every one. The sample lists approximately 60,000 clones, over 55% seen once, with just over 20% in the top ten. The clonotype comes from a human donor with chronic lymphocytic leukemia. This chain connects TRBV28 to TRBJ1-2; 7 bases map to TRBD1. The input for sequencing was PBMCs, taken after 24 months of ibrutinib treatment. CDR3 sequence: CASSVPPGQLYGYTF. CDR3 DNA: TGTGCCAGCAGTGTACCACCGGGACAGCTTTATGGCTACACCTTC.